Each of the 16 T cell receptor beta chains below was sequenced from the same sample in a study of T cell repertoires in cytomegalovirus infection. TCRdb reprocessed the reads via MiXCR and lists one record per CDR3 protein. The profile shows about 140,000 distinct CDR3 sequences, about 6.5% of them singletons. Sequencing used PBMCs. The receptor source for this set is a human donor in good health (CMV status not recorded). Some clones in this sample may be carry-over from other donors' samples.

This clonotype has a count of ten or more. The V and J genes are TRBV7-2 and TRBJ2-3; D call uncertain. V was pared by 4 bases and J by 3 bases, with 2 bases between. Germline assignment: CDR1 SGHTA and CDR2 FQGNSA. The CDR3 consists of 11 residues. CDR3 in amino acids: CASSSTDTQYF. The CDR3 DNA reads TGTGCCAGCAGCTCAACAGATACGCAGTATTTT.

The chain joins TRBV5-4 to TRBJ1-1; 8 bases fit TRBD1. V trimming: 2 bases; J trimming: 5 bases; junction bases outside the gene matches: 8. This CDR3 has 15 amino acids. Germline V lookup: CDR1 SGHNT, CDR2 YYREEE (reference sequence). The CDR3, as DNA: TGTGCCAGCAGCTTAGAACAGGGGGGGGCTACTGAAGCTTTCTTT. Protein product: CASSLEQGGATEAFF.

This clonotype has ten or more counts. The chain employs TRBV2 and TRBJ1-2; 7 positions match TRBD1. CDR3 length: 16 residues. V shed 4 bases, J shed 4 bases, and the junction held 12 bases outside the gene matches. CDR1 is SNHLY and CDR2 is FYNNEI in the germline V gene. The CDR3 DNA is TGTGCCAGCAGTGGCGCTCGATCGACAGGGATCTATGGCTACACCTTC. Residues: CASSGARSTGIYGYTF. Complete variable domain (other parts from reference TRBV2 and TRBJ1-2): EPEVTQTPSHQVTQMGQEVILRCVPISNHLYFYWYRQILGQKVEFLVSFYNNEISEKSEIFDDQFSVERPDGSNFTLKIRSTKLEDSAMYFCASSGARSTGIYGYTFGSGTRLTVV.

V and J are TRBV5-5 and TRBJ2-4; 8 bases map to TRBD1. The V and J ends lost 5 bases and 1 base, in that order; junction bases with no gene match: 2. Germline V CDR1 and CDR2: SGHKS, YYEKEE (reference sequence). The CDR3 spans 14 residues. The CDR3 bases are TGTGCCAGCAGTCGGGACAGGGCCAAAAACATTCAGTACTTC. Protein: CASSRDRAKNIQYF.

With regard to this clonotype: A much larger clone lies a single base off, so this may be a read error. The chain carries TRBV20-1 and TRBJ2-3; D is perhaps TRBD2 (6 bases). V lost 5 bases to trimming and J lost 3 bases, with 15 bases between them. The CDR3 runs to 14 residues. CDR1 DFQATT and CDR2 SNEGSKA come from the germline V gene (reference sequence). The CDR3 region is CSAGGLGITDTQYF. CDR3 nucleotides: TGCAGTGCTGGGGGACTGGGGATAACAGATACGCAGTATTTT.

This clonotype was found many times. V and J are TRBV7-2 and TRBJ2-7, with 7 nucleotides matching TRBD2. Unmatched junction bases numbered 6, after V lost 0 bases and J lost 1 base. CDR1 SGHTA and CDR2 FQGNSA come from the germline V gene. The CDR3 totals 16 residues. The CDR3 region has the DNA TGTGCCAGCAGCTTAGCGCAGTGGGGGGGGTCCTACGAGCAGTACTTC. Protein sequence: CASSLAQWGGSYEQYF.

The chain combines TRBV5-1 with TRBJ1-1; TRBD1 matches at 9 bases. Germline trimming cut 0 bases from V and 1 base from J; bases unmatched to any gene: 1. This CDR3 is 15 amino acids long. Germline V gives CDR1 SGHRS, CDR2 YFSETQ. In nucleotides, the CDR3 is TGCGCCAGCAGCTTGGAGACAGGGGGGAACACTGAAGCTTTCTTT. Amino acids: CASSLETGGNTEAFF.

This clonotype was recorded at least ten times. The rearrangement links TRBV7-8 to TRBJ1-1; 8 bases fit TRBD1. With V trimmed by 8 bases and J by 5 bases, 13 bases remained unmatched. Germline assignment: CDR1 SGHVS and CDR2 FQNEAQ. The CDR3 totals 15 residues. The CDR3 loop is CASFFLGQGGTEAFF. The DNA for the CDR3 is TGTGCCAGCTTCTTCCTCGGACAGGGTGGAACTGAAGCTTTCTTT.

This chain uses TRBV10-3 with TRBJ1-1; unclear D gene. From germline, CDR1 is ENHRY and CDR2 SYGVKD. The CDR3 consists of 14 residues. Trimming left V 2 bases short and J 1 base short, with 8 bases between. CDR3 nucleotide sequence: TGTGCCATCAGTGAGGGTGCGGGGAACACTGAAGCTTTCTTT. It encodes CAISEGAGNTEAFF.

This clonotype was seen repeatedly, ten times or more. The CDR3, as DNA: TGTGCCAGCAGTTTATCCAGGAATAACTACGAGCAGTACTTC. Amino acid sequence: CASSLSRNNYEQYF. The chain uses TRBV27 and TRBJ2-7; D not certain. V lost 0 bases to trimming and J lost 3 bases, with 9 bases between them. CDR3 size: 14 residues. The V gene's germline CDR1 is MNHEY and CDR2 SMNVEV (reference sequence).

This clonotype was detected only a few times. V usage is TRBV7-9 and J usage is TRBJ2-7; 9 bases are a match to TRBD1. The V gene end was trimmed by 4 bases and the J gene end by 7 bases; junction bases not matched to a gene: 8. CDR1 is SEHNR and CDR2 is FQNEAQ in the germline V gene (reference sequence). There are 14 residues in the CDR3. The CDR3 DNA reads as TGTGCCAGCAGCTATGGGACAGGGTGGTGGGAGCAGTACTTC. Its protein is CASSYGTGWWEQYF.

The sample holds many counts of this clonotype. The chain carries TRBV6-6 and TRBJ2-2, with 7 bases fitting TRBD1. Germline loops: CDR1 MNHNY, CDR2 SVGAGI (reference sequence). The junction had 5 bases not matched to a gene; V was cut back by 7 bases and J by 0 bases. The CDR3 totals 15 residues. CDR3: CASIRDRTNTGELFF. Here the CDR3 DNA reads TGTGCCAGCATTCGGGACAGAACGAACACCGGGGAGCTGTTTTTT.

This clonotype was detected ten times or more. This chain joins TRBV7-2 and TRBJ1-1; tentative D call: TRBD1 (6 bases). V was shortened by 4 bases and J by 4 bases, with 16 bases between the two germline ends. This CDR3 spans 15 amino acids. In germline, CDR1 is SGHTA, CDR2 FQGNSA. CDR3 in amino acids: CASSSTRGGSTEAFF. The CDR3 coding sequence is TGTGCCAGCAGCTCAACCAGGGGAGGAAGCACTGAAGCTTTCTTT.

This clonotype was counted ten times or more. The chain has TRBV7-8 and TRBJ1-6; 9 nucleotides match TRBD1. From germline, CDR1 is SGHVS and CDR2 FQNEAQ. The CDR3 consists of 14 residues. Trimming cost V 1 base and J 9 bases; bases outside gene matches: 1. The CDR3 DNA is TGTGCCAGCAGCTTAGGACAGGGGGGTTCACCCCTCCACTTT. Its translation: CASSLGQGGSPLHF.

This clonotype appeared many times. The chain links TRBV20-1 to TRBJ2-1, with 15 positions matching TRBD2. V was pared by 8 bases and J by 7 bases, with 9 bases of the junction left unmatched. This CDR3 region has 15 residues. Germline V CDR1 and CDR2: DFQATT, SNEGSKA (reference sequence). Written as DNA, the CDR3 is TGCAGTCTAGGGGGGGGGACTAGCGGGGGGAATGAGCAGTTCTTC. Amino acids: CSLGGGTSGGNEQFF.

This clonotype was observed many times. V gene TRBV7-3 combines with J gene TRBJ2-5; D is uncertain. The CDR3 loop spans 13 amino acids. The V gene lost 1 base and the J gene lost 4 bases, with 7 bases spanning the gap. Per the germline V gene, CDR1 is SGHTA and CDR2 is FQGTGA. CDR3 sequence (DNA): TGTGCCAGCAGCTTAAATCCCCGAGAGACCCAGTACTTC. This codes for CASSLNPRETQYF.